This T cell receptor (beta chain) was recovered during a study of cytomegalovirus exposure and HLA in healthy donors. Study information: HLA-typed donors contributed some 85 million unique TCRs, which were held in an early data release.

CDR3 size: 15 residues. Trimming stripped 3 bases from V and 0 bases from J, with 11 bases between. The V gene's germline CDR1 is MGHDK and CDR2 SYGVNS. Concerning this clone: Its antigen is not known.

This PCR relied on a set of 60 Vbeta primers and 13 Jbeta primers. Profiling relied on immunoSEQ multiplex PCR, and the TCRdb table lists in-frame clones only, not all of them. This listing includes 100,000 to 150,000 clones. Study conclusions and caveats: Rarity held for most TCR sequences, but there were some public TCRs that occurred in many donors. Accounts indicate the classifier identified cytomegalovirus status with strong specificity and sensitivity.

Sequencing was carried out using PBMCs. The sequence derives from a man younger than 40 in good health and CMV-seronegative. V and J are TRBV25-1 and TRBJ1-2, with a tentative D call TRBD1 (5 bases). This CDR3 reads CASSEPGPSNYGYTF. DNA of the CDR3: TGTGCCAGCAGTGAGCCAGGGCCGTCTAACTATGGCTACACCTTC.